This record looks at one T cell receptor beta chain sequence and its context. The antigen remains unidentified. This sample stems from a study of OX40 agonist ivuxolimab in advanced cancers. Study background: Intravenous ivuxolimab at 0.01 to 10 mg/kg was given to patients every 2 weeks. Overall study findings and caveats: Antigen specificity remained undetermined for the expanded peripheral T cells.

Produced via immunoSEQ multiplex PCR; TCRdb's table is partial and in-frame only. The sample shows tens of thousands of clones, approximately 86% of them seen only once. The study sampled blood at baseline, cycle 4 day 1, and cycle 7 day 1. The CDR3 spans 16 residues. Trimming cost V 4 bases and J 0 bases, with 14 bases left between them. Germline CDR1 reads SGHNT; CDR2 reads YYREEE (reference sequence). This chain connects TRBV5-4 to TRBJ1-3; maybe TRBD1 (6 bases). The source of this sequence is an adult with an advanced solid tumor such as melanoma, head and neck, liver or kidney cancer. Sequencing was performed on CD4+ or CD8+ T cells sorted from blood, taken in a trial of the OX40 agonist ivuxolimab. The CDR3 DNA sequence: TGTGCCAGCAGCACAGGACAGTCACGCTCTGGAAACACCATATATTTT. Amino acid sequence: CASSTGQSRSGNTIYF.